One and the same sample provided the 32 T cell receptor beta chains below, sequenced in a study of cytotoxic CD8 clonotypes in ibrutinib-treated CLL. Some clones are missing from TCRdb's copy, which holds only in-frame ones; the method was immunoSEQ multiplex PCR. The repertoire holds about 21,000 clones, with approximately 69% as singletons. This specimen was PBMCs, taken before ibrutinib treatment. The receptors were gathered from a human donor with chronic lymphocytic leukemia.

The J gene is TRBJ1-1, the V gene TRBV18; D ambiguous. The CDR3 is made up of 14 amino acids. The ends were cut back, 1 base at V and 0 bases at J, with 6 bases in the middle. Germline CDR1 is KGHSH and CDR2 is LQKENI. The chain's CDR3 is CASSPLPLNTEAFF. CDR3 in DNA: TGTGCCAGCTCACCACTTCCTCTGAACACTGAAGCTTTCTTT.

The rearrangement links TRBV14 to TRBJ2-7; D call uncertain. The germline CDR1 and CDR2 sequences are SGHDN and FVKESK. This CDR3 is 11 amino acids long. Deletions cut 2 bases from V and 4 bases from J, with 3 bases between. The CDR3 region is CASSQLYEQYF. CDR3 coding DNA: TGTGCCAGCAGCCAACTTTACGAGCAGTACTTC.

This clone has just one count. V is TRBV15 and J is TRBJ1-1, with no clear D. V lost 3 bases and J lost 5, with 13 bases in between. CDR3 length equals 14 residues. Germline V CDR1 and CDR2: LNHNV, YYDKDF (reference sequence). CDR3: CATSRTHQRTEAFF. DNA of the CDR3: TGTGCCACCAGCAGGACACATCAGAGGACTGAAGCTTTCTTT.

As regards this clone: The same CDR3 can be traced to other DNA sequences in this sample. The CDR3 DNA is TGTGCCAGCAGTTTAGGGGAGACCCAGTACTTC. Translating it yields CASSLGETQYF. The rearrangement joins TRBV27 to TRBJ2-5; D remains ambiguous. This CDR3 has 11 residues. V was clipped by 2 bases and J by 5 bases, with 3 bases between them. The germline CDR1 and CDR2 sequences are MNHEY and SMNVEV (reference sequence).

This sequence joins TRBV4-3 and TRBJ1-5; D may be TRBD1 (6 bases). Germline V gene lookup returns CDR1 LGHNA and CDR2 YSLEER. Trimming shortened V by 0 bases and J by 5 bases, and 11 bases separated the two germline ends. The CDR3 length is 15 residues. In DNA, the CDR3 is TGCGCCAGCAGCCAAGACTCTGGGGGCGATCAGCCCCAGCATTTT. The encoded protein is CASSQDSGGDQPQHF.

The rearrangement joins TRBV20-1 to TRBJ1-3; D ambiguous. V shed 1 base and J shed 3 bases, with 1 base lying between them. From germline, CDR1 is DFQATT and CDR2 SNEGSKA (reference sequence). CDR3 size: 11 residues. CDR3 coding DNA: TGCAGTGCTAGAGTTGGAAACACCATATATTTT. It codes for CSARVGNTIYF.

This clone is judged large (0.1 to 1%). This chain connects TRBV4-3 to TRBJ1-2; 9 nucleotides match TRBD1. CDR1 and CDR2 (germline): LGHNA, YSLEER. J gave up 5 bases and V 3 bases, and 7 bases lay outside the gene matches. The CDR3 sequence is 15 residues long. In DNA form, the CDR3 reads TGCGCCAGCAGCCACAGACAGGGGGTCGGGTATGGCTACACCTTC. Its translation is CASSHRQGVGYGYTF.

The chain recombines TRBV9 with TRBJ2-7; 9 nucleotides match TRBD2. Germline assignment: CDR1 SGDLS and CDR2 YYNGEE. This CDR3 is 14 amino acids long. The ends lost 0 bases at V and 2 bases at J; junction bases unmatched: 0. The CDR3 spells CASSVGGRAYEQYF. The CDR3 bases are TGTGCCAGCAGCGTAGGCGGGAGGGCCTACGAGCAGTACTTC.

The chain employs TRBV2 and TRBJ2-7; 9 bases are shared with TRBD2. This CDR3 spans 13 amino acids. CDR1 is SNHLY, CDR2 FYNNEI, per germline. Written as DNA, the CDR3 is TGTGCTGGTAGGCGGGAGGGCCTAGGGGAGCAGTACTTC. The encoded protein is CAGRREGLGEQYF.

The genes are TRBV10-3 and TRBJ2-5; 11 positions match TRBD2. Germline assignment: CDR1 ENHRY and CDR2 SYGVKD. Trimming at V came to 6 bases and at J to 5 bases, leaving 8 bases not matched to a gene. The CDR3 length is 15 residues. CDR3 sequence reads: CAISQLAGAVETQYF. CDR3 nucleotide sequence: TGTGCCATCAGCCAACTAGCGGGAGCCGTGGAGACCCAGTACTTC.

The rearrangement links TRBV5-1 to TRBJ1-2; 10 positions agree with TRBD1. CDR3 size: 16 residues. V was clipped by 4 bases and J by 7 bases; unmatched bases: 13. Per the germline V gene, CDR1 is SGHRS and CDR2 is YFSETQ. The CDR3 sequence is CASSIAGTGDLRGYTF. DNA of the CDR3: TGCGCCAGCAGCATCGCCGGGACAGGGGATTTGCGTGGCTACACCTTC.

This clone was detected only a few times. The DNA of the CDR3 is TGTGCCGGCCTATCCCCTAACTATGGCTACACCTTC. Its translation is CAGLSPNYGYTF. This chain uses TRBV2 with TRBJ1-2; D is undetermined. V dropped 11 bases and J dropped 0 bases, with 10 bases sitting between them. Germline assignment: CDR1 SNHLY and CDR2 FYNNEI. CDR3 length equals 12 residues.

The gene calls are TRBV6-5 and TRBJ1-5; D perhaps matches TRBD1 (5 bases). Trimming removed 4 bases at V and 3 bases at J, with 13 bases between. Germline V gene data show CDR1 as MNHEY and CDR2 as SVGAGI. This CDR3 contains 15 residues. The CDR3 is CASSSRVGDNQPQHF. In nucleotides, the CDR3 is TGTGCCAGCAGTTCCCGCGTGGGGGACAATCAGCCCCAGCATTTT.

In its sample, this clone was seen once. The chain joins TRBV7-2 to TRBJ2-3, with D possibly being TRBD1 or TRBD2 (5 bases each). Trimming removed 3 bases at V and 4 bases at J, with 8 bases between. Germline V gene sequence: CDR1 SGHTA, CDR2 FQGNSA. This CDR3 is built from 13 residues. CDR3 residues: CASSLGRSDTQYF. In DNA form, the CDR3 reads TGTGCCAGCAGCTTGGGACGGTCAGATACGCAGTATTTT.

The chain couples TRBV13 to TRBJ1-2; weak D call: TRBD1 (6 bases). There are 15 residues in the CDR3. V shed 5 bases and J shed 4 bases, with 17 bases lying between them. Per germline, CDR1 PRHDT and CDR2 FYEKMQ (reference sequence). This CDR3 is CASSPRGGAFYGYTF. The CDR3 region has the DNA TGTGCCAGCAGCCCCCGGGGGGGGGCCTTCTATGGCTACACCTTC.

This chain uses TRBV4-1 with TRBJ2-3; D could derive from TRBD1 or TRBD2 (5 bases each). CDR3 length: 14 residues. Per germline, CDR1 MGHRA and CDR2 YSYEKL. The germline V and J ends were trimmed by 5 bases and 6 bases, with 15 bases remaining between them. In DNA, the CDR3 is TGCGCCAGCAGCTCAAGAGGGGATGGGGATACGCAGTATTTT. Amino acids: CASSSRGDGDTQYF.

The chain combines TRBV7-2 with TRBJ2-7; 11 positions match TRBD2. The CDR3 runs 15 residues. The germline V gene has CDR1 SGHTA and CDR2 FQGNSA. J lost 3 bases, V lost 0 bases, and 1 base had no gene match. The CDR3 protein is CASSLAGTSGYEQYF. The CDR3 DNA is TGTGCCAGCAGCTTAGCGGGGACTAGCGGCTACGAGCAGTACTTC.

CDR3 sequence reads: CASSIGGIGPSGNTIYF. For the CDR3, the DNA is TGTGCCAGCAGTATCGGGGGAATTGGCCCCTCTGGAAACACCATATATTTT. The rearrangement joins TRBV28 to TRBJ1-3; D may be TRBD1 (5 bases). Trimming cost V 5 bases and J 0 bases, with 17 bases left between them. Germline-derived CDR1 and CDR2 are MDHEN and SYDVKM. The CDR3 extends over 17 amino acids. Based on the CDR3 plus reference TRBV28 and TRBJ1-3, the full variable domain is DVKVTQSSRYLVKRTGEKVFLECVQDMDHENMFWYRQDPGLGLRLIYFSYDVKMKEKGDIPEGYSVSREKKERFSLILESASTNQTSMYLCASSIGGIGPSGNTIYFGEGSWLTVV.

This clone was counted only a few times. The DNA for the CDR3 is TGCGCCAGCAGTGAGTCTCCGGGACGGGAACTGTTTTTT. Translation gives CASSESPGRELFF. This chain connects TRBV10-1 to TRBJ1-4; D possibly corresponds to TRBD1 (5 bases). Trimming removed 0 bases at V and 12 bases at J, with 11 bases between. This CDR3 has 13 residues. Germline CDR1 is WNHNN and CDR2 is SYGVQD (reference sequence).

This clone was detected once. The chain carries TRBV18 and TRBJ2-2; 7 bases map to TRBD2. Germline V lookup: CDR1 KGHSH, CDR2 LQKENI. This CDR3 comprises 18 residues. The V gene end was trimmed by 2 bases and the J gene end by 0 bases; junction bases not matched to a gene: 9. The DNA for the CDR3 is TGTGCCAGCTCACCAAGGGCAGCGGGGAACGCGAACACCGGGGAGCTGTTTTTT. It is translated as CASSPRAAGNANTGELFF.

The gene calls are TRBV9 and TRBJ1-1; D is undetermined. Deletions cut 4 bases from V and 1 base from J, with 14 bases between. CDR3 length: 15 amino acids. CDR1 is SGDLS and CDR2 is YYNGEE in the germline V gene. Here the CDR3 reads CASSPSGQPNTEAFF. The CDR3 DNA sequence: TGTGCCAGCAGCCCTTCTGGCCAGCCGAACACTGAAGCTTTCTTT.

This clone was detected once. The chain is built from TRBV15 and TRBJ1-4; D unresolved. V shed 5 bases and J shed 5 bases, with 12 bases lying between them. The CDR3 is 14 residues long. Germline values: CDR1 LNHNV, CDR2 YYDKDF (reference sequence). CDR3: CATSARVHNEKLFF. CDR3 nucleotide sequence: TGTGCCACCAGCGCCCGGGTTCACAATGAAAAACTGTTTTTT.

The V and J genes are TRBV5-6 and TRBJ1-3; 8 bases are shared with TRBD1. The CDR3 consists of 14 residues. Germline-derived CDR1 and CDR2 are SGHDT and YYEEEE. J lost 4 bases, V lost 3 bases, and 3 bases had no gene match. The CDR3 DNA is TGTGCCAGCAGCTGGACAGGGTCCGGAAACACCATATATTTT. The encoded protein is CASSWTGSGNTIYF.

The chain combines TRBV5-1 with TRBJ1-6; D not certain. Trimming took 4 bases from V and 10 from J, leaving 21 bases between them. The germline V gene encodes CDR1 SGHRS and CDR2 YFSETQ. This CDR3 has 16 amino acids. For the CDR3, the DNA is TGCGCCAGCAGCCCTGGATCGGGGAGAGTGGACTCACCCCTCCACTTT. Translated: CASSPGSGRVDSPLHF.

The chain recombines TRBV7-9 with TRBJ2-1; no firm D call. Between the trimmed V and J ends, which lost 5 bases and 0 bases, there was a span of 14 bases. Germline CDR1 SEHNR, CDR2 FQNEAQ (reference sequence). CDR3 length: 16 amino acids. CDR3 sequence: CASSPPAITSYNEQFF. The CDR3 nucleotides read TGTGCCAGCAGCCCGCCGGCCATCACCTCCTACAATGAGCAGTTCTTC.

V gene TRBV4-1 combines with J gene TRBJ1-1; possible D gene TRBD1, 5 bases. V lost 1 base to trimming and J lost 4 bases, with 10 bases between them. Germline loops: CDR1 MGHRA, CDR2 YSYEKL. CDR3 length: 14 amino acids. The CDR3 sequence: CASSQGGDLTEAFF. Here the CDR3 DNA reads TGCGCCAGCAGCCAAGGGGGGGATCTCACTGAAGCTTTCTTT.

The chain employs TRBV2 and TRBJ1-4, with D possibly TRBD1 on 5 matching bases. Germline V gene lookup returns CDR1 SNHLY and CDR2 FYNNEI. Deletions cut 6 bases from V and 5 bases from J, with 7 bases between. This CDR3 contains 12 residues. The CDR3 DNA reads TGTGCCAGCAGGGGGCGGAATGAAAAACTGTTTTTT. As protein: CASRGRNEKLFF. The complete variable domain, with remaining parts taken from reference TRBV2 and TRBJ1-4, reads EPEVTQTPSHQVTQMGQEVILRCVPISNHLYFYWYRQILGQKVEFLVSFYNNEISEKSEIFDDQFSVERPDGSNFTLKIRSTKLEDSAMYFCASRGRNEKLFFGSGTQLSVL.

This chain connects TRBV6-5 to TRBJ1-1; D gene unclear. The CDR3 runs 11 residues. Germline V CDR1 and CDR2: MNHEY, SVGAGI. Trimming took off 6 bases at V and 3 bases at J, with 5 bases between the two ends. CDR3 sequence reads: CASRGYTEAFF. The CDR3 DNA reads as TGTGCCAGCAGGGGGTACACTGAAGCTTTCTTT.

This chain uses TRBV5-6 with TRBJ2-3; D gene uncertain. This CDR3 spans 12 amino acids. Germline-derived CDR1 and CDR2 are SGHDT and YYEEEE. V lost 0 bases and J 4 bases, leaving 3 bases between the germline ends. CDR3 amino acids: CASSLAADTQYF. The CDR3 DNA reads as TGTGCCAGCAGCTTGGCGGCAGATACGCAGTATTTT.

This clone showed up just a few times. V usage is TRBV30 and J usage is TRBJ1-2; D ambiguous. CDR1 GTSNPN and CDR2 SVGIG come from the germline V gene (reference sequence). The length of the CDR3 is 13 residues. V was cut by 0 bases and J by 5 bases, with 10 bases left in between. DNA of the CDR3: TGTGCCTGGAGTGTGAGAGGGCCATATGGCTACACCTTC. Its translation is CAWSVRGPYGYTF.

In its sample, this clone was seen a few times. V is TRBV28 and J is TRBJ1-3; TRBD1 aligns across 9 bases. The CDR3 has 14 residues. Germline V lookup: CDR1 MDHEN, CDR2 SYDVKM. Losses at the gene ends were 3 bases for V and 6 bases for J; bases not matched to a gene: 3. The CDR3 sequence is CASSLDRGLNTIYF. The DNA of the CDR3 is TGTGCCAGCAGTTTGGACAGGGGATTAAACACCATATATTTT. The full variable domain, completed using reference TRBV28 and TRBJ1-3, is DVKVTQSSRYLVKRTGEKVFLECVQDMDHENMFWYRQDPGLGLRLIYFSYDVKMKEKGDIPEGYSVSREKKERFSLILESASTNQTSMYLCASSLDRGLNTIYFGEGSWLTVV.

This clone has just a few counts. V and J are TRBV6-7 and TRBJ2-7; TRBD2 is a possible D gene (5 bases). TRBV6-7 is annotated as an ORF whose role is uncertain. CDR3 length: 16 amino acids. With 2 bases removed from V and 4 bases from J, the gap between germline ends came to 18 bases. CDR3 nucleotide sequence: TGTGCCAGCAGTTACCAGAAAGGCGGGTATGCATACGAGCAGTACTTC. Protein: CASSYQKGGYAYEQYF.